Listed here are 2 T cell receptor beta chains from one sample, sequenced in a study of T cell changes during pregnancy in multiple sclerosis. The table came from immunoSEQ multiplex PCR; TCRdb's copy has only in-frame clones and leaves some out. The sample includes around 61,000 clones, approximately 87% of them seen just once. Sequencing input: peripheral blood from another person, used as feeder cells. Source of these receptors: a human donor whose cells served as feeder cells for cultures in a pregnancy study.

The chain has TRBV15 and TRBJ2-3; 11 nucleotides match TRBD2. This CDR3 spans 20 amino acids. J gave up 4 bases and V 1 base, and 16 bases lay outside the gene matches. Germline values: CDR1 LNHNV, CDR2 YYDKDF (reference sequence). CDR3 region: CATSRVGGTGTSGRADTQYF. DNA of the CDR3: TGTGCCACCAGCAGAGTGGGGGGCACCGGGACTAGCGGTCGGGCAGATACGCAGTATTTT.

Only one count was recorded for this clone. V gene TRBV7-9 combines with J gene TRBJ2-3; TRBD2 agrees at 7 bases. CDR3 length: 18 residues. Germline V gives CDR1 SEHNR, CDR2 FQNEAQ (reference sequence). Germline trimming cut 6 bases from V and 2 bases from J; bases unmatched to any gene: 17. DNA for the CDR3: TGTGCCAGCAGATCAGGAAATTCTGGGGCGGGGGACACAGATACGCAGTATTTT. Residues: CASRSGNSGAGDTDTQYF.